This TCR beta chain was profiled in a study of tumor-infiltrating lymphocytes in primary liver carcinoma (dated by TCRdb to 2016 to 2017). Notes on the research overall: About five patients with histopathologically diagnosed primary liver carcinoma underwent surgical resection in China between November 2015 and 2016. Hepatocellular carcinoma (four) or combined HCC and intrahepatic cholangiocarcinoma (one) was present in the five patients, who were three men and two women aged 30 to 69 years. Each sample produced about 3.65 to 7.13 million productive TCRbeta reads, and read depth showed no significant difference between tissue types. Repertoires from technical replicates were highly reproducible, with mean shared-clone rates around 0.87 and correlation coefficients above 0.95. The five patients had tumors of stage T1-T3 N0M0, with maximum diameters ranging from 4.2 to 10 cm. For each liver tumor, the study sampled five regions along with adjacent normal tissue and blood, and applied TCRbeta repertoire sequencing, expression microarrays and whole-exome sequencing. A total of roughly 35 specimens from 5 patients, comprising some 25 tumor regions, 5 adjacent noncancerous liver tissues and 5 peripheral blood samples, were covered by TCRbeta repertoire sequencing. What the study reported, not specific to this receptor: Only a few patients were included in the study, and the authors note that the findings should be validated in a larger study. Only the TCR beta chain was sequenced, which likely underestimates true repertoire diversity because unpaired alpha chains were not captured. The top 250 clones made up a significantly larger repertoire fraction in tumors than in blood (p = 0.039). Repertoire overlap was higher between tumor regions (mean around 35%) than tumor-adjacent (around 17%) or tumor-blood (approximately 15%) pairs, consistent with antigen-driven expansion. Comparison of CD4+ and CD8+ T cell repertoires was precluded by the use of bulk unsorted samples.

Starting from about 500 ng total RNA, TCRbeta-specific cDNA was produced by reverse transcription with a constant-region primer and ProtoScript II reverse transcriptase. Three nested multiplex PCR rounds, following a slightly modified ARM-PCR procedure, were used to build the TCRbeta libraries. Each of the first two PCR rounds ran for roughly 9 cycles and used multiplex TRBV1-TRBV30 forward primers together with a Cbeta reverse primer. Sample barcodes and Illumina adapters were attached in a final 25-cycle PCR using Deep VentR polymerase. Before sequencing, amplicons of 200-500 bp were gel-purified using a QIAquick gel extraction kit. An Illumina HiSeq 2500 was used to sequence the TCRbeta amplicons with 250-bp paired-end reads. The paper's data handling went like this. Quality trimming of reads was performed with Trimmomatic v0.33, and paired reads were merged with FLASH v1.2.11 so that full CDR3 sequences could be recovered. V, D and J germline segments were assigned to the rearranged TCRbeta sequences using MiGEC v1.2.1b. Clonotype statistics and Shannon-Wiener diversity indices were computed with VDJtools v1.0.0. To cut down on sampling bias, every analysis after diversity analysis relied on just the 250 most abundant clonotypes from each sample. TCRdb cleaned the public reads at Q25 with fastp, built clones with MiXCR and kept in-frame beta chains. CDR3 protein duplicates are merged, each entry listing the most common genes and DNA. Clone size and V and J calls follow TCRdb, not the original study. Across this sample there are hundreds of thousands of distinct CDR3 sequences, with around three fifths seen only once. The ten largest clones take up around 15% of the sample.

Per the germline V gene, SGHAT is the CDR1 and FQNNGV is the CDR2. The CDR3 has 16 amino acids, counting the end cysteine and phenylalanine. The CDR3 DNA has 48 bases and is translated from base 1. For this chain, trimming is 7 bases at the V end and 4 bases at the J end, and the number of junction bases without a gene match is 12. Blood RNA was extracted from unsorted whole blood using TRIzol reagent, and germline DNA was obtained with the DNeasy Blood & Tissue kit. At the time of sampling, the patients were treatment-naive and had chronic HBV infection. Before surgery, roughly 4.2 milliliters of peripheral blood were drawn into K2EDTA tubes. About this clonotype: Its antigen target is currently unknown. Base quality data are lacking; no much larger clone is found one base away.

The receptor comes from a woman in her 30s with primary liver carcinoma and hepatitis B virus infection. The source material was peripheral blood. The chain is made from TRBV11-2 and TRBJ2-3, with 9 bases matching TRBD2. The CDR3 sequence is CASNGLAGYYADTQYF. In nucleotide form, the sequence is TGTGCCAGCAACGGGCTAGCGGGGTATTACGCAGATACGCAGTATTTT.